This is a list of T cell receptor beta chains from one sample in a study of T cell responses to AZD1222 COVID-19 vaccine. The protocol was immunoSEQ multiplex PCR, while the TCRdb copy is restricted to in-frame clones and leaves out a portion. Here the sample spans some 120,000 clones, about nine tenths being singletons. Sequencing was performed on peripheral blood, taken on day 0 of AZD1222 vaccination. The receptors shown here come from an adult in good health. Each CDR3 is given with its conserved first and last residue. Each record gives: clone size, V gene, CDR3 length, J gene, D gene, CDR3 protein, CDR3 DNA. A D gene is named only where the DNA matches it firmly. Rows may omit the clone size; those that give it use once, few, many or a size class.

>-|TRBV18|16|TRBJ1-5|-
CASSPESSRRNQPQHF
TGTGCCAGCTCACCAGAGAGTTCCAGGAGAAATCAGCCCCAGCATTTT
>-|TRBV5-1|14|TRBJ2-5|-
CASSLALPPETQYF
TGCGCCAGCAGCTTGGCACTCCCTCCAGAGACCCAGTACTTC
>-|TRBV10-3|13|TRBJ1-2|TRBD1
CAISENLQGLRTF
TGTGCCATCAGTGAGAACCTACAGGGGTTGAGGACCTTC
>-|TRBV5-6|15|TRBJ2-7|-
CASSLEGPISYEQYF
TGTGCCAGCAGCTTGGAAGGGCCGATCTCCTACGAGCAGTACTTC
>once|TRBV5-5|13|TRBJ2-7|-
CASSLRLSYEQYF
TGTGCCAGCAGCTTGAGGCTGTCCTACGAGCAGTACTTC
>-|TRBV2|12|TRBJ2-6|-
CASSAGANVLTF
TGTGCCAGCAGTGCCGGGGCCAACGTCCTGACTTTC
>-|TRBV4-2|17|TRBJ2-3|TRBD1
CASSQDSGTGGTDTQYF
TGTGCCAGCAGCCAAGATTCCGGGACAGGGGGCACAGATACGCAGTATTTT
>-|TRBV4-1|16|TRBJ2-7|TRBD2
CASSQDAGGLAGQQYF
TGCGCCAGCAGCCAAGATGCAGGAGGACTAGCGGGCCAGCAGTACTTC
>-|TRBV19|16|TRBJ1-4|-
CASSMGRSATNEKLFF
TGTGCCAGTAGTATGGGGCGGTCCGCAACTAATGAAAAACTGTTTTTT
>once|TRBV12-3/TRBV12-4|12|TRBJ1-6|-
CASSLGSSPLHF
TGTGCCAGCAGCTTGGGGTCTTCACCCCTCCACTTT
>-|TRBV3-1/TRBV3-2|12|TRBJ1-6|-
CASSQGTKPLHF
TGTGCCAGCAGCCAAGGGACAAAACCCCTCCACTTT
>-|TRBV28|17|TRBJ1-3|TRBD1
CASSLGGQGTSGNTIYF
TGTGCCAGCAGTTTAGGGGGACAGGGAACCTCTGGAAACACCATATATTTT
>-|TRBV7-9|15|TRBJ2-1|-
CASSLGGGGFDEQFF
TGTGCCAGCAGCTTAGGAGGCGGGGGCTTCGATGAGCAGTTCTTC
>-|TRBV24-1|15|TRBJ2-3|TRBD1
CATSDPGQVTDTQYF
TGTGCCACCAGTGATCCGGGACAGGTCACAGATACGCAGTATTTT
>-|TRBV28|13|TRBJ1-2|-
CASSLLGGYGYTF
TGTGCCAGCAGTTTATTGGGGGGCTATGGCTACACCTTC
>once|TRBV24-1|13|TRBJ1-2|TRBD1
CATSDRTGLGYTF
TGTGCCACCAGTGACCGGACAGGGCTTGGCTACACCTTC
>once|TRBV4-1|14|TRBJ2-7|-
CASSQAAAYYEQYF
TGCGCCAGCAGCCAAGCTGCAGCCTACTACGAGCAGTACTTC
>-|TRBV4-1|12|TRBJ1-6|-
CASSHVFSPLHF
TGCGCCAGCAGCCACGTATTTTCACCCCTCCACTTT
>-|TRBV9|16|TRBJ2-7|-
CASSPRRHRSSYEQYF
TGTGCCAGCAGCCCCCGGCGGCACAGGAGCTCCTACGAGCAGTACTTC
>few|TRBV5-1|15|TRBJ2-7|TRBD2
CASSFSSGGAHEQYF
TGCGCCAGCAGCTTTTCTAGCGGGGGGGCCCACGAGCAGTACTTC
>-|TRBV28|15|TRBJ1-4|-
CASSSDSATNEKLFF
TGTGCCAGCAGTTCGGACAGTGCAACTAATGAAAAACTGTTTTTT
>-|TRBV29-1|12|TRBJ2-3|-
CSVEFLADTQYF
TGCAGCGTTGAGTTCCTGGCAGATACGCAGTATTTT
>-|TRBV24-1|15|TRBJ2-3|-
CATSATTSVGDTQYF
TGTGCCACCAGTGCCACCACTTCTGTCGGAGATACGCAGTATTTT
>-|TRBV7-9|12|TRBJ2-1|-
CASSFGGLEQFF
TGTGCCAGCAGCTTCGGGGGCCTTGAGCAGTTCTTC
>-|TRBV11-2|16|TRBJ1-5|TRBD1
CASSLRTGEGNQPQHF
TGTGCCAGCAGCCTCCGGACAGGGGAGGGCAATCAGCCCCAGCATTTT
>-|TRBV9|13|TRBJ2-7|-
CASRLTRGYEQYF
TGTGCCAGCAGGCTCACCCGAGGGTACGAGCAGTACTTC
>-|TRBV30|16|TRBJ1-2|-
CAWSVRSVGTGYGYTF
TGTGCCTGGAGTGTACGGTCGGTAGGGACCGGCTATGGCTACACCTTC
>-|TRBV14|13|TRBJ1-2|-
CASSQGIYYGYTF
TGTGCCAGCAGCCAAGGGATCTACTATGGCTACACCTTC
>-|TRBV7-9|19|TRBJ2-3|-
CASSPPRILDIPSTDTQYF
TGTGCCAGCAGCCCGCCTCGAATTTTAGACATTCCTAGCACAGATACGCAGTATTTT
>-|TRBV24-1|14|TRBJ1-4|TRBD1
CATSVRGLKEKLFF
TGTGCCACCAGTGTCAGGGGGCTCAAAGAAAAACTGTTTTTT
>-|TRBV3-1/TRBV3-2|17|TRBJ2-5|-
CASSQDLPGASQETQYF
TGTGCCAGCAGCCAAGATCTGCCGGGGGCGAGTCAAGAGACCCAGTACTTC
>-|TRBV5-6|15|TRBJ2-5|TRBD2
CASSLAGLGKETQYF
TGTGCCAGCAGCTTGGCGGGACTAGGTAAAGAGACCCAGTACTTC
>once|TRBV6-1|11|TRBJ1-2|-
CASSEVWVYTF
TGTGCCAGCAGTGAAGTCTGGGTTTACACCTTC
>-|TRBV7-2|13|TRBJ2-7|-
CASSNAISYEQYF
TGTGCCAGCAGCAATGCCATCAGTTACGAGCAGTACTTC